This record concerns one T cell receptor (beta chain) sequence. No antigen is known for it. No clone much larger than this one lies a single base away; base qualities are absent. All of the isolated RNA was reverse transcribed with the High Capacity cDNA Reverse Transcription Kit, so expressed TCRB transcripts were sequenced. Naive, central memory and regulatory T cell samples underwent deep immunoSEQ sequencing, averaging roughly 3.5 million total reads per sample. After sorted cells were lysed in RLT buffer, RNA was extracted with DNase-treated RNeasy Micro or Mini kits, with the choice depending on cell number. Each cell subset was processed on its own to prevent cross-contamination, while patient and healthy donor samples were processed together. The immunoSEQ multiplex PCR was used to amplify TCRB sequences from cDNA, generating 87-bp fragments that spanned the CDR3 region. Sequencing of the amplicons was done on the Illumina HiSeq platform. On the study's bioinformatics: Synthetic template baselines were used to correct PCR bias computationally, reads within Hamming distance 2 were collapsed, and singletons that could not be merged were discarded. Reads were aligned against IMGT to assign V, D and J genes, CDR3 length and insertions or deletions at six rearrangement sites. Within each subset, clonotype counts were normalized to sorted cell number, and only after that were true diversity and Gini coefficients computed with the tcR R package. The overlap coefficient, calculated on TCRB nucleotide sequences, was used to quantify repertoire sharing. Out-of-frame TCRB sequences from naive cells were analyzed as a proxy for the pre-selection repertoire. What TCRdb holds here is the immuneACCESS table cut down to in-frame rearrangements. Part of the clones is not present; checked against another copy, under half of the missing clones reflect an unresolved V gene, and the others are unexplained. Clone size and V and J calls were adopted from that table, with D and trimming inferred from the DNA. This sample gives about 400,000 clones in total; around 12% of them show up just once. The biggest ten clones account for more than 0.015% of the sample.

V trim: 5 bases; J trim: 8 bases; unmatched bases: 7. Sequences SGHTA (CDR1) and FQGNSA (CDR2) are obtained from the germline V gene. CDR3 length: 14 amino acids, cysteine to phenylalanine. Solely the CDR3 DNA is kept, with 42 bases framed from the first base. This sample is drawn from a study of beta chain features in type 1 diabetes (dated by TCRdb to between 2018 and 2020). Background on the whole study: Mean age, gender distribution, total cell number and subset yield did not differ between patients and healthy donors. A total of about 110,000,000 sorted cells were examined across all samples, and a strong correlation was observed between cell number per subset and RNA yield. The study compared the TCRB repertoires of sorted circulating CD4+ T cell subsets in recently diagnosed type 1 diabetes patients with those in matched healthy donors. Regulatory and stem cell-like memory subsets were isolated from only 8 patients and roughly eight healthy donors, whereas naive and central memory subsets came from all 30 or so donors.

Each donor gave one peripheral blood draw, averaging approximately 110 mL, which was collected into heparinised tubes. Using a panel that included CD45RO, CCR7, CD25, CD127, CD95 and CD27, naive, central memory, regulatory and stem cell-like memory CD4+ T cells were sorted on a BD FACSAria II. Purity was above 95% for every sorted population. PBMCs were isolated right away by Lymphoprep density gradient centrifugation and were stained directly, without culture. So that batch effects would be minimized, each experiment stained and sorted samples in pairs, pairing one healthy donor with one patient. Points the paper makes about the study in general: Patients with type 1 diabetes made fewer insertions and deleted more nucleotides at VDJ recombination sites, implying thymic rearrangement abnormalities. PCR might favor shorter templates, but patient and control samples were amplified and corrected together, so any skew would affect both groups equally. Only small numbers of individuals were included in the HLA sub-analyses, which left unresolved whether HLA type had any influence on TCRB rearrangement. Because cDNA rather than genomic DNA was sequenced, highly expressing activated cells could have been over-represented, although no difference in activation and CD3 levels was found between groups. Naive, central memory and regulatory TCRB repertoires appeared to be more alike among patients than among healthy donors. A moderate but significant shortening of TCRB CDR3 length was observed in type 1 diabetes patients in all four CD4+ subsets.

The sequence came from a man between 18 and 35 years old in good health. Rearrangement joined TRBV7-2 to TRBJ2-4; the central 9 bases match TRBD1. Sequencing input: naive CD4+ T cells from blood. The cell subset or site label on this specimen signifies: true naive CD4+ T cells. The CDR3 protein is CASSPDRGWDIQYF. DNA sequence: TGTGCCAGCAGCCCGGACAGGGGATGGGACATTCAGTACTTC.